The subject of this entry is one T cell receptor beta chain. What antigen it recognizes has not been identified. Per-base quality was not reported, and no clone a single base away is much larger than it. This sample is drawn from a study of CD8 T cells in ankylosing spondylitis (dated by TCRdb to the late 2010s). Background on the whole study: To find TCR variants linked to disease, the study profiled T cell receptor beta repertoires in ankylosing spondylitis patients and healthy donors. The full study cohort was made up of about 24 ankylosing spondylitis patients and fewer than 120 healthy donors. Samples of peripheral blood were taken, and for ankylosing spondylitis patients, synovial fluid was collected as well. General findings and caveats noted by the study authors: Some motif variants were previously reported in synovial fluid and blood of reactive arthritis patients, suggesting common disease-initiation mechanisms. According to the report, matched synovial fluid samples from ankylosing spondylitis patients were significantly enriched for the disease-linked clones. Blood from ankylosing spondylitis patients appeared to be characterized by a TCR beta motif made up of seven or eight highly homologous amino acid variants. In peripheral blood, the disease-linked clones were found at relatively low frequencies and had a CD8+ phenotype.

Sequencing was carried out with an Illumina HiSeq 2500. Quantitative 5'-RACE with molecular barcodes was used to prepare TCR beta libraries. The authors processed their data as follows. A new computational method based on a probabilistic model of VDJ rearrangement was used to identify disease-linked TCR variants. TCRdb itself trimmed the public reads at Q25 with fastp, ran MiXCR and retained productive beta chains. Rows are unified per CDR3 protein, each entry keeping the most common DNA and genes. These V and J calls derive from TCRdb rather than the authors' analysis. This sample gives more than 300,000 distinct CDR3 sequences in total; less than 10% of them show up just once. The top ten clones comprise just over 14% of the sample. This TCR came from a male donor with ankylosing spondylitis. Sequencing was done on a sample of blood, either unsorted or a sorted T cell fraction (not recorded which).

The nucleotides read TGCGCCAGCAGCCGGGCGGCGGTGACTAGCGGGAGGGGGCACGAGCAGTACTTC. It specifies CASSRAAVTSGRGHEQYF. This receptor chain uses TRBV5-1 and TRBJ2-7; 14 bases in the middle match TRBD2. The germline V gene sets CDR1 to SGHRS and CDR2 to YFSETQ. Trimming removed 4 bases from V and 5 bases from J; the gene matches leave 14 bases unexplained. CDR3 length: 18 amino acids, cysteine to phenylalanine. Here the CDR3 DNA is all that survives: 54 bases in frame from base 1.